This is a list of T cell receptor beta chains from one sample in a study of blood T cell repertoires in COVID-19. The data were produced by immunoSEQ multiplex PCR, yet TCRdb's version contains in-frame clones alone and is incomplete. The sample records 35,000 to 55,000 clones, more than 90% being singletons. Material: peripheral blood. These receptors all come from a man in his 70s with active COVID-19. The CDR3 runs from the conserved cysteine through the conserved F or W. Clone size is stated in some rows and not others, as once, few, many or a class when expanded.

clone_size,v_call,j_call,cdr3_aa
-,TRBV5-1,TRBJ2-1,CASSRTRYNEQFF
-,TRBV29-1,TRBJ2-3,CSAPGQNTDTQYF
-,TRBV27,TRBJ2-7,CASSPSSGPYEQYF
-,TRBV15,TRBJ1-1,CATSRDRGMNTEAFF
-,TRBV5-1,TRBJ2-2,CASSSHGSATGELFF
-,TRBV29-1,TRBJ2-7,CSVGGTAIYEQYF
-,TRBV5-1,TRBJ1-5,CASSRTGLGGNQPQHF
-,TRBV18,TRBJ2-1,CASSRGASGYNEQFF
-,TRBV9,TRBJ2-7,CASSLGPGDEQYF
few,TRBV7-9,TRBJ1-4,CASKARVTEKLFF
-,TRBV27,TRBJ2-6,CASSLSPGYGANVLTF
-,TRBV4-3,TRBJ2-6,CASSHRSSGANVLTF
few,TRBV7-8,TRBJ1-1,CASSLRTGGGGTEAFF
-,TRBV5-8,TRBJ2-7,CASSLDRGEQYF
-,TRBV29-1,TRBJ1-2,CSVKGQGAGGYTF
-,TRBV18,TRBJ2-7,CASSPDRVSYEQYF
-,TRBV19,TRBJ2-2,CASSILAGNTGELFF
-,TRBV6-5,TRBJ1-3,CASSLTGSGNTIYF
-,TRBV12-3/TRBV12-4,TRBJ2-7,CASSGQGAREQYF
-,TRBV28,TRBJ2-3,CASTATGWDRGTDTQYF
-,TRBV7-2,TRBJ2-3,CASSPKGLAGGMLADTQYF
once,TRBV4-1,TRBJ1-4,CASSQGQGAFEKLFF
few,TRBV10-3,TRBJ2-5,CAISEPSGGQETQYF
-,TRBV29-1,TRBJ2-3,CSVGGIAGGADTQYF
-,TRBV3-1/TRBV3-2,TRBJ1-5,CASSRGQGVDQPQHF
-,TRBV7-2,TRBJ2-1,CASSLAVGRPYPEQFF
-,TRBV9,TRBJ1-3,CASSARQGSGNTIYF
once,TRBV19,TRBJ2-7,CASSRLAGVYEQYF
-,TRBV5-1,TRBJ1-1,CASSTGQGALAEAFF
-,TRBV6-6,TRBJ1-1,CASSYSERVGAFF
-,TRBV6-5,TRBJ2-7,CASSYSGRHEQYF
-,TRBV27,TRBJ1-2,CASSLRAGDPNYGYTF
-,TRBV18,TRBJ1-5,CASSPPGRQPQHF
-,TRBV15,TRBJ2-5,CATSRDKDRNQETQYF
-,TRBV2,TRBJ1-1,CASSATWSTEAFF
-,TRBV19,TRBJ2-7,CASSIQAGRTYEQYF
-,TRBV7-2,TRBJ1-2,CASSLASRQGGMKGYTF
-,TRBV18,TRBJ1-1,CASSPLRDRNTEAFF
-,TRBV7-2,TRBJ2-1,CASSWTGGNEQFF
-,TRBV27,TRBJ2-7,CASSLEGGALYF
once,TRBV7-3,TRBJ2-3,CASSLRTSGSYDTQYF
-,TRBV18,TRBJ1-1,CASAGQGNTEAFF
-,TRBV12-3/TRBV12-4,TRBJ1-6,CASSVQGNSPLHF
-,TRBV7-9,TRBJ2-2,CASSLAATSGNTGELFF
-,TRBV19,TRBJ2-6,CASQDRAGANVLTF
-,TRBV7-9,TRBJ1-6,CASSPQGVSPLHF
-,TRBV6-5,TRBJ1-1,CASSYVGGTKNTEAFF